Following are 23 T cell receptor beta chains from one sample sequenced in a study of CD8+CD57+ T cells in acquired aplastic anemia. TCR beta VDJ and CDR3 profiles were obtained from a genomic DNA template. Using its own MiXCR run on the reads, TCRdb lists one record per CDR3 protein. Of roughly 250,000 distinct CDR3 sequences listed, 70% to 85% were seen once; the top ten hold 35% to 50%. Sequenced patients had shown CD8+CD57+ cell expansion by flow cytometry. Sequencing was performed on sorted CD4+, CD8+, or CD8+CD57+ T cells (not recorded which) from PBMCs. The receptors were gathered from a human donor with aplastic anemia.

The V call is TRBV7-8, the J call TRBJ1-1, with a weak D call TRBD1 (5 bases). Trimming took off 4 bases at V and 1 base at J, with 13 bases between the two ends. The CDR3 consists of 15 residues. Germline V lookup: CDR1 SGHVS, CDR2 FQNEAQ. CDR3: CASSSETDTNTEAFF. In DNA, the CDR3 is TGTGCCAGCAGCTCGGAGACAGACACGAACACTGAAGCTTTCTTT.

This sequence joins TRBV24-1 and TRBJ2-1; 12 bases are shared with TRBD2. The CDR3 runs to 15 residues. V shed 3 bases and J 6 bases; nucleotides not matched to a gene: 2. The germline V gene encodes CDR1 KGHDR and CDR2 SFDVKD. CDR3 nucleotides: TGTGCCACCAGTGATGCTAGCGGGAGGGGCAATGAGCAGTTCTTC. Translating it yields CATSDASGRGNEQFF.

The V call is TRBV7-9, the J call TRBJ2-3; weak D call: TRBD2 (6 bases). The CDR3 has 14 amino acids. Between the trimmed V and J ends, which lost 3 bases and 12 bases, there was a span of 19 bases. Per the germline V gene, CDR1 is SEHNR and CDR2 is FQNEAQ (reference sequence). The CDR3 nucleotides read TGTGCCAGCAGCTTTCAGGGAGGTGCGGGTACCCAGTATTTT. Protein: CASSFQGGAGTQYF. The full variable domain, with the rest looked up from reference TRBV7-9 and TRBJ2-3, is DTGVSQNPRHKITKRGQNVTFRCDPISEHNRLYWYRQTLGQGPEFLTYFQNEAQLEKSRLLSDRFSAERPKGSFSTLEIQRTEQGDSAMYLCASSFQGGAGTQYFGPGTRLTVL.

Remarks on this clonotype: Given the absence of the conserved phenylalanine or tryptophan at the CDR3 end, a read error is likely. No DNA is shown, since the ends of the CDR3 on it are uncertain; the CDR3 is the one TCRdb lists. This sequence joins TRBV7-2 and TRBJ2-3; no check of the table's D call, TRBD1, against the DNA was made. The CDR3 region is 13 residues in length, termini included. Germline assignment: CDR1 SGHTA and CDR2 FQGNSA. This CDR3 is CASRFTGGADYGY.

In regard to this clonotype: No conserved phenylalanine or tryptophan ends this CDR3, so it is likely a read error. The CDR3 sequence: CASSLAPSDTQYY. The CDR3 DNA follows: TGTGCCAGCAGCTTAGCCCCCAGCGATACGCAGTATTAT. This chain connects TRBV7-9 to TRBJ2-3, with unresolved D. V was shortened by 0 bases and J by 6 bases, with 7 bases between the two germline ends. CDR1 and CDR2 (germline): SEHNR, FQNEAQ (reference sequence). The CDR3 runs to 13 residues.

In regard to this clonotype: At one boundary the junction diverges from the germline segment, which might be a read error. The gene calls are TRBV7-2 and TRBJ2-3; the match to TRBD1 covers 8 bases. CDR1 is SGHTA and CDR2 is FQGNSA in the germline V gene. The CDR3 runs 14 residues. The CDR3 loop reads CASSTSGGAAYEQF. The DNA for the CDR3 is TGTGCCAGCAGCACCTCAGGGGGCGCCGCCTACGAGCAGTTT.

The CDR3 nucleotides are TGCAGTGCTAGAGATCTCCTAGCGGGCACAGATACGCAGTATTTT. This sequence encodes CSARDLLAGTDTQYF. This chain uses TRBV20-1 with TRBJ2-3, with 7 bases fitting TRBD2. CDR1 DFQATT and CDR2 SNEGSKA come from the germline V gene (reference sequence). The CDR3 has 15 amino acids. J was trimmed by 1 base and V by 0 bases; bases with no gene match: 4.

The chain couples TRBV19 to TRBJ2-7; TRBD2 is a possible D gene (5 bases). CDR1 LNHDA and CDR2 SQIVND come from the germline V gene (reference sequence). The CDR3 is 16 amino acids. CDR3 region: CASSTPSQANLDEFFV. The DNA for the CDR3 is TGTGCCAGTAGTACACCTAGCCAGGCCAACCTTGACGAGTTCTTCGTC.

As for this clonotype: Compared with germline, one end of the junction differs, possibly owing to a read error. The chain recombines TRBV7-8 with TRBJ2-1, with D unclear. The CDR3 spans 14 residues. The V gene's germline CDR1 is SGHVS and CDR2 FQNEAQ. DNA for the CDR3: TGTGCCAGCAGCTTACCGGGCTCTTACGATACGCAGTATTTC. This sequence encodes CASSLPGSYDTQYF.

This clonotype was recorded once. One end of the junction is discordant with germline, which a read error may explain. The chain uses TRBV7-9 and TRBJ2-3; D unresolved. The CDR3 extends over 13 amino acids. Germline CDR1 and CDR2: SEHNR and FQNEAQ (reference sequence). The CDR3 DNA follows: TGTGCCAGCAGCGTAGGCTCCACAAATACACAACTTTTT. Its protein product is CASSVGSTNTQLF. The full variable domain, rest sourced from reference TRBV7-9 and TRBJ2-3, is DTGVSQNPRHKITKRGQNVTFRCDPISEHNRLYWYRQTLGQGPEFLTYFQNEAQLEKSRLLSDRFSAERPKGSFSTLEIQRTEQGDSAMYLCASSVGSTNTQLFGPGTRLTVL.

About this clonotype: No conserved phenylalanine or tryptophan ends this CDR3, so it is likely a read error. The DNA is omitted, as the CDR3 cannot be located on it reliably, and the CDR3 follows TCRdb's listing. This chain joins TRBV2 and TRBJ2-1; TRBD1, the table's D call, lacks a check against the DNA. CDR1 is SNHLY and CDR2 is FYNNEI in the germline V gene. The CDR3 length equals 16 residues, ends included. The CDR3 sequence is CASSEGGADGQDLQFG.

The chain couples TRBV13 to TRBJ2-7; unclear D gene. The length of the CDR3 is 14 residues. Trimming removed 5 bases from V and 13 bases from J, with 24 bases in between. The germline gives CDR1 PRHDT, CDR2 FYEKMQ (reference sequence). Here the CDR3 DNA reads TGTGCCAGCAGCCCTTACACAGATTCGCAGTATTTTTACTTC. As protein: CASSPYTDSQYFYF.

Concerning this clonotype: This CDR3 fails to terminate in the conserved phenylalanine or tryptophan, so it likely reflects a read error. The DNA is left out, because the CDR3 cannot be placed on it with certainty; the CDR3 is given as TCRdb lists it. CDR3 sequence: CASREGGSPKKYY. The chain employs TRBV7-8 and TRBJ2-3; TRBD1, as called in the table, went unchecked against the DNA. The CDR3 adds up to 13 amino acids, both ends counted. The V gene's germline CDR1 is SGHVS and CDR2 FQNEAQ.

In this sample, this clonotype turned up once. A read error may produce the germline difference seen at one junction end. V usage is TRBV24-1 and J usage is TRBJ2-1, with 13 bases identical to TRBD2. Germline V lookup: CDR1 KGHDR, CDR2 SFDVKD. CDR3 size: 13 residues. The CDR3 loop reads CATLAGLAGSLSF. CDR3 in DNA: TGTGCCACCTTGGCGGGACTAGCGGGAAGTCTGTCCTTT.

With regard to this clonotype: The final CDR3 position lacks the conserved phenylalanine or tryptophan, pointing to a likely read error. It is unclear where the CDR3 begins or ends on the DNA, so no DNA is shown, and the CDR3 is as TCRdb lists it. The chain couples TRBV2 to TRBJ2-1. The CDR3 is 15 amino acids in total, end residues counted. Looked up from germline, CDR1 is SNHLY and CDR2 is FYNNEI. CDR3 sequence: CASREARPYYNEQFG.

The table lists this clonotype with a few counts. The V and J genes are TRBV19 and TRBJ1-5, with D perhaps TRBD1 (6 bases). The CDR3 length is 15 residues. Germline V lookup: CDR1 LNHDA, CDR2 SQIVND (reference sequence). The germline V and J ends were trimmed by 5 bases and 3 bases, with 14 bases remaining between them. The CDR3 coding sequence is TGTGCCAGTAGTCGAGGGGGGGGAAACAATCAGCCCCAGCATTTT. This gives the protein CASSRGGGNNQPQHF.

The V and J genes are TRBV7-9 and TRBJ2-1; 10 nucleotides align to TRBD2. Germline lookup yields CDR1 SEHNR and CDR2 FQNEAQ (reference sequence). The CDR3 covers 15 residues. With 5 bases clipped from V and 3 bases from J, the junction kept 4 bases outside the gene matches. DNA for the CDR3: TGTGCCAGCAGCCCTAGCGGGGGACACTACAATGAGCAGTTCTTC. It is translated as CASSPSGGHYNEQFF.

The genes are TRBV9 and TRBJ1-5, with 7 bases aligning to TRBD1. In germline, CDR1 is SGDLS, CDR2 YYNGEE. J gave up 14 bases and V 4 bases, and 18 bases lay outside the gene matches. CDR3 length: 15 amino acids. Written as DNA, the CDR3 is TGTGCCAGCAGCAGAGTAGGACAGGCCAATCAGCCTGAGCATTTT. Amino acid sequence: CASSRVGQANQPEHF.

The chain combines TRBV11-3 with TRBJ1-5; D not certain. Trimming removed 6 bases at V and 6 bases at J, with 15 bases between. CDR3 length equals 14 residues. Looked up from germline, CDR1 is SGHNT and CDR2 is YENEEA. The CDR3 DNA is TGTGCCAGCAGTGTGGCGTATAGCGGTCAGCCCCAGCATTTT. Encoded protein: CASSVAYSGQPQHF.

The V gene is TRBV5-1, the J gene TRBJ1-2, with D unresolved. The V gene lost 0 bases and the J gene lost 7 bases, with 16 bases spanning the gap. Germline V gene lookup returns CDR1 SGHRS and CDR2 YFSETQ. The CDR3 is 15 residues long. The CDR3 here is CASSLAGRDGGGYTF. CDR3 coding DNA: TGCGCCAGCAGCTTGGCCGGTAGGGATGGAGGTGGCTACACCTTC.

Comment on this clonotype: At one of its ends the junction is not consistent with the germline gene, which may arise from a read error. The J gene is TRBJ2-3, the V gene TRBV7-9, with 7 bases fitting TRBD2. The CDR3 totals 14 residues. Looked up from germline, CDR1 is SEHNR and CDR2 is FQNEAQ (reference sequence). CDR3 residues: CASSWAGAADTQCF. DNA for the CDR3: TGTGCCAGCAGCTGGGCGGGAGCGGCCGATACGCAATGTTTT.

J is TRBJ1-1 and V is TRBV15, with 8 nucleotides matching TRBD1. The CDR3 has 16 amino acids. V was pared by 11 bases and J by 1 base, with 15 bases of the junction left unmatched. Germline CDR1 is LNHNV and CDR2 is YYDKDF (reference sequence). As DNA, the CDR3 is TGTGCCGGCAGCTTGGTAGGCGGACAGGGGAACACTGAAGCTTTCTTT. Its protein is CAGSLVGGQGNTEAFF.

The chain combines TRBV2 with TRBJ1-5; D gene unclear. CDR3 length: 14 amino acids. Looked up from germline, CDR1 is SNHLY and CDR2 is FYNNEI. The V end was cut by 6 bases, the J end by 0 bases, with 9 bases between. Here the CDR3 reads CASRLGSSNQPQHF. CDR3 DNA: TGTGCCAGCAGACTAGGATCTAGCAATCAGCCCCAGCATTTT.